This TCR beta chain was sequenced for a study of cytomegalovirus exposure and HLA in healthy donors. Study-level findings and limits: Reported findings show TCR beta sequences accurately forecast HLA-A and HLA-B alleles in most subjects.

60 Vbeta and 13 Jbeta primers were used in PCR. Here immunoSEQ multiplex PCR was the method, and the copy in TCRdb shows in-frame clones only, minus some. This sample has around 150,000 clones, with around 75% found just once. Germline CDR1 is MNHEY and CDR2 is SMNVEV (reference sequence). The V end was cut by 2 bases, the J end by 2 bases, with 10 bases between. The CDR3 length is 15 residues. All the people who gave samples were healthy bone marrow donors. On this clone itself: What it binds is not known.

The source is a human donor in good health. Sequencing used PBMCs. This chain uses TRBV27 with TRBJ2-4; D unresolved. The CDR3: CASSLMWRTKNIQYF. DNA for the CDR3: TGTGCCAGCAGTTTAATGTGGAGAACCAAAAACATTCAGTACTTC.